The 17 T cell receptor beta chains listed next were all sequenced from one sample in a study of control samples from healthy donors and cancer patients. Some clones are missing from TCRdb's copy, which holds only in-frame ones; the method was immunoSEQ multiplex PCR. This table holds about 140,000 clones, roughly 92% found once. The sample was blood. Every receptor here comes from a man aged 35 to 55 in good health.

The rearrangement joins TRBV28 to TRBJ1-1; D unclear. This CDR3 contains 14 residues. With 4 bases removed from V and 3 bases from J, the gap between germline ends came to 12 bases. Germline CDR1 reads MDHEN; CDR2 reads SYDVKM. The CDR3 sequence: CASSSLREDTEAFF. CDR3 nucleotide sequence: TGTGCCAGCAGTTCCCTGAGGGAAGACACTGAAGCTTTCTTT.

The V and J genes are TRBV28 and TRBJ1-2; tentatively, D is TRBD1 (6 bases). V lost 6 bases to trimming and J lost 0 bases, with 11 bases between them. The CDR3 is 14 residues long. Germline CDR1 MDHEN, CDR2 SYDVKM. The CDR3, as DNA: TGTGCCAGCAGACTTACAGGGCCTAACTATGGCTACACCTTC. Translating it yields CASRLTGPNYGYTF.

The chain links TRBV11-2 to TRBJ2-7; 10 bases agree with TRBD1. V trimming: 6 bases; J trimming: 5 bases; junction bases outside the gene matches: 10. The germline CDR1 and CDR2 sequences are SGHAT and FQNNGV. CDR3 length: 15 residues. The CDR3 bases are TGTGCCAGCAGGGTTCCGGGACAGGGGTTCAACGAGCAGTACTTC. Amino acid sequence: CASRVPGQGFNEQYF.

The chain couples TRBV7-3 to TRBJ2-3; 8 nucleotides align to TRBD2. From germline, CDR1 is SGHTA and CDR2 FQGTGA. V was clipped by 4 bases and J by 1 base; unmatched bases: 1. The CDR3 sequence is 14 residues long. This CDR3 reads CASSSAGGTDTQYF. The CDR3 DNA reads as TGTGCCAGCAGCTCAGCGGGGGGCACAGATACGCAGTATTTT.

The CDR3 here is CASSVDRFSGANVLTF. Written as DNA, the CDR3 is TGTGCCAGCAGCGTAGATAGGTTCTCTGGGGCCAACGTCCTGACTTTC. The chain recombines TRBV9 with TRBJ2-6; D is unclear. The length of the CDR3 is 16 residues. V shed 0 bases and J shed 0 bases, with 7 bases lying between them. CDR1 is SGDLS, CDR2 YYNGEE, per germline.

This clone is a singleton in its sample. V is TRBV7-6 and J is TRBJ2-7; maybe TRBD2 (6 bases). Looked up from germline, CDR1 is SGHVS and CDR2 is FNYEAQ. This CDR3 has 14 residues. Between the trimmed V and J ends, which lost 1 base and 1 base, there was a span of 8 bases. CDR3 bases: TGTGCCAGCAGCTTAGGGCGGGGTTCCTACGAGCAGTACTTC. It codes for CASSLGRGSYEQYF.

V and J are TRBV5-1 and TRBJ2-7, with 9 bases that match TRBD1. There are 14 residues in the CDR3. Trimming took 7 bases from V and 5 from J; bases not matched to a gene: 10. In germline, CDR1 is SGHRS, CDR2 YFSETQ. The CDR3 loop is CASSAGTGSNEQYF. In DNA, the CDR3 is TGCGCCAGCTCCGCCGGGACAGGGAGTAACGAGCAGTACTTC.

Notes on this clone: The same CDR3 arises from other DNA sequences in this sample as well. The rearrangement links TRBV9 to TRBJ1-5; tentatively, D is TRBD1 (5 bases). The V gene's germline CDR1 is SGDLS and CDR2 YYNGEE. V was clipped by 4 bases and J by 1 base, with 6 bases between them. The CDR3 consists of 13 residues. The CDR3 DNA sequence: TGTGCCAGCAGCAGGGACAGCAATCAGCCCCAGCATTTT. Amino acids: CASSRDSNQPQHF.

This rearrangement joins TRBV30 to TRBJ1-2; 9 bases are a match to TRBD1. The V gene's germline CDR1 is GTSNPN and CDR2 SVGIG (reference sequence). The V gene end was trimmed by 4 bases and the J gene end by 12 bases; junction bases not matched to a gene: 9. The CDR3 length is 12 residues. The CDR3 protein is CAWTPGTGRNTF. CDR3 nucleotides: TGTGCCTGGACTCCGGGGACAGGGCGGAACACCTTC.

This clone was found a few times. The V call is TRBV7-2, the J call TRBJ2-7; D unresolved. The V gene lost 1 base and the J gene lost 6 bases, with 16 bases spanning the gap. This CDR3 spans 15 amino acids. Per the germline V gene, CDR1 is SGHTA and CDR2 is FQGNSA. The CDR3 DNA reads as TGTGCCAGCAGCTTAGTCTCACTGGGGAAAGTCGAGCAGTACTTC. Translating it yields CASSLVSLGKVEQYF.

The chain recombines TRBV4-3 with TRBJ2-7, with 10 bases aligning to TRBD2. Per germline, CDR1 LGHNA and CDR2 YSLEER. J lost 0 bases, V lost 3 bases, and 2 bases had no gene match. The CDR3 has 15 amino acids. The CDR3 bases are TGCGCCAGCAGCCAGTCTAGCGGGAGCTCCTACGAGCAGTACTTC. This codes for CASSQSSGSSYEQYF.

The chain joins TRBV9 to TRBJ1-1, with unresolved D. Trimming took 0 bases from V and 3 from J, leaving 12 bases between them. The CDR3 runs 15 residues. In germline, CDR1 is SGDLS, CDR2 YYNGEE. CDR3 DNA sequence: TGTGCCAGCAGCGTAGTTAACGGTAAAGACACTGAAGCTTTCTTT. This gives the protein CASSVVNGKDTEAFF.

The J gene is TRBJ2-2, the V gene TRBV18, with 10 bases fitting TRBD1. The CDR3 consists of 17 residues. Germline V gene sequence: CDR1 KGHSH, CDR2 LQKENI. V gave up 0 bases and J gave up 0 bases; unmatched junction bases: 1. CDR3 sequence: CASSPPGQGTNTGELFF. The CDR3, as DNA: TGTGCCAGCTCACCACCGGGACAGGGGACGAACACCGGGGAGCTGTTTTTT. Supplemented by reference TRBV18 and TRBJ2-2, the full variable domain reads NAGVMQNPRHLVRRRGQEARLRCSPMKGHSHVYWYRQLPEEGLKFMVYLQKENIIDESGMPKERFSAEFPKEGPSILRIQQVVRGDSAAYFCASSPPGQGTNTGELFFGEGSRLTVL.

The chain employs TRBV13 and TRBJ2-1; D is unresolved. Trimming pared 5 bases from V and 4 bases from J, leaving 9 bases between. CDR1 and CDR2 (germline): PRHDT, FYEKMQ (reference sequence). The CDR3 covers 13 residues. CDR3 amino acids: CASSPARYNEQFF. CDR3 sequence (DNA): TGTGCCAGCAGCCCCGCTAGGTACAATGAGCAGTTCTTC. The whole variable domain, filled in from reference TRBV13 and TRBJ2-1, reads AAGVIQSPRHLIKEKRETATLKCYPIPRHDTVYWYQQGPGQDPQFLISFYEKMQSDKGSIPDRFSAQQFSDYHSELNMSSLELGDSALYFCASSPARYNEQFFGPGTRLTVL.

The CDR3 sequence is CASSQDGGRGYTYEQYF. The CDR3 region has the DNA TGTGCCAGCAGCCAAGACGGTGGCAGGGGGTACACCTACGAGCAGTACTTC. The chain has TRBV3-1 (or the pseudogene TRBV3-2) and TRBJ2-7, with 7 bases matching TRBD1. Germline V gene sequence: CDR1 LGHDT, CDR2 YNNKEL (reference sequence). V lost 0 bases, J lost 2 bases, and 10 bases stayed unmatched. This CDR3 spans 17 amino acids.

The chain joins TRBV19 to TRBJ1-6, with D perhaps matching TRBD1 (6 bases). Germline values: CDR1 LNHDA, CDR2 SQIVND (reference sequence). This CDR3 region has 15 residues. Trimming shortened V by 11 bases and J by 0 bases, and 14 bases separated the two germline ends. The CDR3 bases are TGTGCCTCCGCAGGGGCAAGCTCCTATAATTCACCCCTCCACTTT. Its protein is CASAGASSYNSPLHF.

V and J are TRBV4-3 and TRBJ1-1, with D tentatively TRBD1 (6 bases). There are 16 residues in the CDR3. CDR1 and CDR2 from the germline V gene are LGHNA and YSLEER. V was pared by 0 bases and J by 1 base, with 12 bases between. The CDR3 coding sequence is TGCGCCAGCAGCCAAGATTGGGCAGGGGCGAACACTGAAGCTTTCTTT. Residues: CASSQDWAGANTEAFF.